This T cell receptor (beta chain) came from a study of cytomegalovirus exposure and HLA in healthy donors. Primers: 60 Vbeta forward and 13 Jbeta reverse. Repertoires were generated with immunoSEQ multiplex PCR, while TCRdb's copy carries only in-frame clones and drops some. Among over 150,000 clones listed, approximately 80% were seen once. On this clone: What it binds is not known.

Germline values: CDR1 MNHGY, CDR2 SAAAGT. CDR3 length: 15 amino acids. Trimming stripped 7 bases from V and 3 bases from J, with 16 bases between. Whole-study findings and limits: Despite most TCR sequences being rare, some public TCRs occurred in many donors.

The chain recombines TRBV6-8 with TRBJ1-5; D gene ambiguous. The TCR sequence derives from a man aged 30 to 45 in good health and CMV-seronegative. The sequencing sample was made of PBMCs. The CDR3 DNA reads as TGTGCCAGCACCAAACTCGGGTCGACCAATCAGCCCCAGCATTTT. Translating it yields CASTKLGSTNQPQHF.